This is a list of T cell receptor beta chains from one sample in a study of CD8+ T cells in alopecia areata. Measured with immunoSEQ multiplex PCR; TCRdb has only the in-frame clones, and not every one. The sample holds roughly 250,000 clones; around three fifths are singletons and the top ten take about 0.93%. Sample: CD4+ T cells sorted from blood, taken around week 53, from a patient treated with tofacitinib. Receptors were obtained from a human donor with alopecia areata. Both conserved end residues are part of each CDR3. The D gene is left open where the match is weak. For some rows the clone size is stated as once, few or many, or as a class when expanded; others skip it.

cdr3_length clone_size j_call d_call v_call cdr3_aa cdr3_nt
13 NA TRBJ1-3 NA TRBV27 CASRAHSGNTIYF TGTGCCAGCAGGGCTCATTCGGGAAACACCATATATTTT
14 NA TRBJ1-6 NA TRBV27 CASSLSFGGSPLHF TGTGCCAGCAGCTTAAGTTTCGGGGGATCACCCCTCCACTTT
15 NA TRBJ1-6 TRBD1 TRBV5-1 CASSRETGKNSPLHF TGCGCCAGCAGCAGGGAGACAGGGAAAAATTCACCCCTCCACTTT
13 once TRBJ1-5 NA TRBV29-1 CSVRQENNQPQHF TGCAGCGTTCGGCAGGAGAACAATCAGCCCCAGCATTTT
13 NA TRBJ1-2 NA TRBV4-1 CASSRGRHYGYTF TGCGCCAGCAGCCGGGGGCGACACTATGGCTACACCTTC
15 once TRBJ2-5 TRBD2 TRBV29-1 CSLGYPSGGEETQYF TGCAGCCTGGGTTATCCTAGCGGGGGGGAAGAGACCCAGTACTTC
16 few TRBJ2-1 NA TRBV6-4 CASSQNRVRSYNEQFF TGTGCCAGCAGTCAAAACAGGGTTCGCTCCTACAATGAGCAGTTCTTC
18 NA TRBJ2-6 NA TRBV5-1 CASSLGQAKSSGANVLTF TGCGCCAGCAGCTTGGGACAGGCCAAGAGCTCTGGGGCCAACGTCCTGACTTTC
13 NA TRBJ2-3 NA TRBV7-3 CASSPRQADTQYF TGTGCCAGCAGCCCCCGCCAGGCAGATACGCAGTATTTT
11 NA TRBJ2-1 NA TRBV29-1 CSGLLGNEQFF TGCAGCGGGTTGCTGGGCAATGAGCAGTTCTTC
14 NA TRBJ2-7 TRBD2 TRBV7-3 CASSLSSGEYEQYF TGTGCCAGCAGCTTAAGTAGCGGGGAATACGAGCAGTACTTC
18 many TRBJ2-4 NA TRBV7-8 CASSLAQASALAKNIQYF TGTGCCAGCAGCTTAGCGCAGGCCTCGGCCCTAGCCAAAAACATTCAGTACTTC
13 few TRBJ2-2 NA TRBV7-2 CAARTKNTGELFF TGTGCCGCCCGGACAAAGAACACCGGGGAGCTGTTTTTT
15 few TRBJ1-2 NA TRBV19 CATRPRGGGNYGYTF TGTGCCACCAGACCCAGAGGTGGGGGAAACTATGGCTACACCTTC
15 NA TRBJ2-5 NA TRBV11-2 CASSLEGRRQETQYF TGTGCCAGCAGCTTAGAGGGCAGGCGCCAGGAGACCCAGTACTTC
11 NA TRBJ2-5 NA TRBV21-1 CASRLRETQYF TGTGCCAGCCGATTGAGGGAGACCCAGTACTTC
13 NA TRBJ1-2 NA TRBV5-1 CASSQGAGYGYTF TGCGCCAGCAGCCAAGGAGCGGGCTATGGCTACACCTTC
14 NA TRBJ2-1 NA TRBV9 CASSPTDPYNEQFF TGTGCCAGCAGCCCGACGGACCCCTACAATGAGCAGTTCTTC
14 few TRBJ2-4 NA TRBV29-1 CSVGGAEQKNIQYF TGCAGCGTTGGGGGCGCCGAACAGAAAAACATTCAGTACTTC
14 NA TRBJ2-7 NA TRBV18 CASSRSTGFYEQYF TGTGCCAGCTCTCGCTCTACAGGGTTCTACGAGCAGTACTTC
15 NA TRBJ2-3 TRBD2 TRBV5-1 CASSFAGGPTDTQYF TGCGCCAGCAGCTTTGCGGGGGGACCCACAGATACGCAGTATTTT
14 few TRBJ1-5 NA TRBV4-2 CASSQDIVDQPQHF TGTGCCAGCAGCCAAGATATCGTCGATCAGCCCCAGCATTTT
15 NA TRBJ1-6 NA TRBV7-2 CASSPHRAKNSPLHF TGTGCCAGCAGCCCGCACAGGGCTAAGAATTCACCCCTCCACTTT
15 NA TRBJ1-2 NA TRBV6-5 CASRSRAPSNYGYTF TGTGCCAGCAGATCCCGGGCCCCTTCTAACTATGGCTACACCTTC
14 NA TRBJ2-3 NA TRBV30 CAWNRGHGTDTQYF TGTGCCTGGAATAGGGGACATGGCACAGATACGCAGTATTTT